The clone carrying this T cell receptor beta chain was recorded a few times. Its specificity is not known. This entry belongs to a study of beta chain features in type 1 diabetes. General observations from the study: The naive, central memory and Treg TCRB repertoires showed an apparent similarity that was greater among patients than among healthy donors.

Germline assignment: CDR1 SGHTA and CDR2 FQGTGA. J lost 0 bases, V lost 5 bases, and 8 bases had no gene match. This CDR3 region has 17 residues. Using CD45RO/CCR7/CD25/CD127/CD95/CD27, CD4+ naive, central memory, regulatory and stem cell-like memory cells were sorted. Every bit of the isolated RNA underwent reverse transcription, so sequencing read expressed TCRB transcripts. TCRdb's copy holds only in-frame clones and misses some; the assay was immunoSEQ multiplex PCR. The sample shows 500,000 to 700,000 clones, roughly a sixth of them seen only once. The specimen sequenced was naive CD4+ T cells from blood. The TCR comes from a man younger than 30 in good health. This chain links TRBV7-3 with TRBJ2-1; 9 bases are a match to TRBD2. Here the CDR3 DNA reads TGTGCCAGCAGCGCCCAGCCGGGACTAGCCTCCTACAATGAGCAGTTCTTC. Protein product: CASSAQPGLASYNEQFF.